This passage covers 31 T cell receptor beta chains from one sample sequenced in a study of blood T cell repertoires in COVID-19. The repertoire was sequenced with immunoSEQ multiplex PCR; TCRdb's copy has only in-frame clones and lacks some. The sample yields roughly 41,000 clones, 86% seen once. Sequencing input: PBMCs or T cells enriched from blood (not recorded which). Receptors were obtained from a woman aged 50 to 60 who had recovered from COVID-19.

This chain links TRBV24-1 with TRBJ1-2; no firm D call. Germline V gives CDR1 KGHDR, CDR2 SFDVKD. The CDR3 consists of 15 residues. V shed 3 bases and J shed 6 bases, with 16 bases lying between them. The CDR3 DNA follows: TGTGCCACCAGTGATCCACTTGCTTCGGGGAATGGCTACACCTTC. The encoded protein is CATSDPLASGNGYTF.

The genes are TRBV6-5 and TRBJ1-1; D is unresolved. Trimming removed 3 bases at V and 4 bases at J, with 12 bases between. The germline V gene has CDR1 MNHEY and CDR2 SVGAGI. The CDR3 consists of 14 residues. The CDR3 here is CASSYDHRGTEAFF. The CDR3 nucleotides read TGTGCCAGCAGTTATGACCACCGCGGCACTGAAGCTTTCTTT.

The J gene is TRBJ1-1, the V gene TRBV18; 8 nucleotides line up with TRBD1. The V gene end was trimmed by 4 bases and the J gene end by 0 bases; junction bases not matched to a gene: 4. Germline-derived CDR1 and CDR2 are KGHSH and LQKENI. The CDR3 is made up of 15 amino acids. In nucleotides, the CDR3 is TGTGCCAGCTCACAACGGACAGGGATGAACACTGAAGCTTTCTTT. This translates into CASSQRTGMNTEAFF.

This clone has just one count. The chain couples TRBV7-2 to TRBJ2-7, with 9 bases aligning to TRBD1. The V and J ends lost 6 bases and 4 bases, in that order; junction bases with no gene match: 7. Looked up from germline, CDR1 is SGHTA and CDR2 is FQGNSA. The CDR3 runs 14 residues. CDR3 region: CASSPGTGRYEQYF. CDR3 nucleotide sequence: TGTGCCAGCAGTCCCGGGACAGGGAGGTACGAGCAGTACTTC.

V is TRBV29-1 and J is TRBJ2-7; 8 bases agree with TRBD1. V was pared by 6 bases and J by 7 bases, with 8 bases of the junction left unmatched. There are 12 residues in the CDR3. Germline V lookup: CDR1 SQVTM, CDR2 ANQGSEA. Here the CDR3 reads CSVSTGAREQYF. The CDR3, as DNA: TGCAGCGTATCGACAGGGGCTCGTGAGCAGTACTTC.

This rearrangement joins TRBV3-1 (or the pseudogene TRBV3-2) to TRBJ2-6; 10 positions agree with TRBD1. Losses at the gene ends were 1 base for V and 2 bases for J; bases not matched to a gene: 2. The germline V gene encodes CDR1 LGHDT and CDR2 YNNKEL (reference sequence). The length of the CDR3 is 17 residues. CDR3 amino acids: CASSQVGQGPGANVLTF. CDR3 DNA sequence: TGTGCCAGCAGCCAAGTGGGACAGGGGCCTGGGGCCAACGTCCTGACTTTC.

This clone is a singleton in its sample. CDR3 in amino acids: CASSPQGLWNTEAFF. The CDR3 DNA is TGCGCCAGCAGCCCTCAGGGGCTCTGGAACACTGAAGCTTTCTTT. The gene calls are TRBV5-1 and TRBJ1-1; D may be TRBD1 (6 bases). CDR3 length: 15 amino acids. Trimming took 4 bases from V and 1 from J, leaving 14 bases between them. The V gene's germline CDR1 is SGHRS and CDR2 YFSETQ.

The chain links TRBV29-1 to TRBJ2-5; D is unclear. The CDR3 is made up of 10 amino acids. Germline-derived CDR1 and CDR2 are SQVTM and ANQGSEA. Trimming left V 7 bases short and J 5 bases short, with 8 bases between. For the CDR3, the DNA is TGCAGCGCACGGCGGGAGACCCAGTACTTC. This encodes CSARRETQYF.

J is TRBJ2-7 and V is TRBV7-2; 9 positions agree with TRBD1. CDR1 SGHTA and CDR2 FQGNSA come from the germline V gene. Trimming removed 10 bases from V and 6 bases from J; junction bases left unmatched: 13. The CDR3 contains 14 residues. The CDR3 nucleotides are TGTGCCACCTCGGCCGGGACAGGGTATTCCGAGCAGTACTTC. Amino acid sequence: CATSAGTGYSEQYF.

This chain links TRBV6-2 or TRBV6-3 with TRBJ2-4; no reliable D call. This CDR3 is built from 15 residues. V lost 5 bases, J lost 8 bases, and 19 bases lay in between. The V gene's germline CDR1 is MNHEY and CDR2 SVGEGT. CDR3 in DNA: TGTGCCAGCAGTCTCGGAGTCCAACGTTTGGACATTCAGTACTTC. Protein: CASSLGVQRLDIQYF.

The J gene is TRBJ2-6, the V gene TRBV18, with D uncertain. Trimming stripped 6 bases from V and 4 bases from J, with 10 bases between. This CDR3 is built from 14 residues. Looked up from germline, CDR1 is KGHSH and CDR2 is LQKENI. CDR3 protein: CASSPELGANVLTF. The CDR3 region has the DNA TGTGCCAGCTCCCCGGAGTTGGGGGCCAACGTCCTGACTTTC.

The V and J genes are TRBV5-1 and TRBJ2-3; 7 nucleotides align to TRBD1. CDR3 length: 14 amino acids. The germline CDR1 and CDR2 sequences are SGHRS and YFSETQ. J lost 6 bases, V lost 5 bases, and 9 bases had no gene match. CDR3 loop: CASRSPRGLDTQYF. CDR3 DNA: TGCGCCAGCAGAAGTCCTAGGGGGCTGGATACGCAGTATTTT.

The CDR3 bases are TGTGCCAGCAGCCCAACAGGGCCTGAGCAGTTCTTC. It yields the protein CASSPTGPEQFF. This chain links TRBV7-2 with TRBJ2-1, with D maybe TRBD1 (6 bases). Germline V gene data show CDR1 as SGHTA and CDR2 as FQGNSA. With 5 bases removed from V and 9 bases from J, the gap between germline ends came to 11 bases. The CDR3 is 12 residues long. Variable domain in full (rest from reference TRBV7-2 and TRBJ2-1): GAGVSQSPSNKVTEKGKDVELRCDPISGHTALYWYRQSLGQGLEFLIYFQGNSAPDKSGLPSDRFSAERTGGSVSTLTIQRTQQEDSAVYLCASSPTGPEQFFGPGTRLTVL.

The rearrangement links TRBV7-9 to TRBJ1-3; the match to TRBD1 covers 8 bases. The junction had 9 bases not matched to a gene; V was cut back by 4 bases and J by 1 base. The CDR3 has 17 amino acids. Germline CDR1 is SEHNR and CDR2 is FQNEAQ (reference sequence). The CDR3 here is CASSYGQGVGSGNTIYF. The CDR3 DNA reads TGTGCCAGCAGCTACGGACAGGGCGTAGGGTCTGGAAACACCATATATTTT.

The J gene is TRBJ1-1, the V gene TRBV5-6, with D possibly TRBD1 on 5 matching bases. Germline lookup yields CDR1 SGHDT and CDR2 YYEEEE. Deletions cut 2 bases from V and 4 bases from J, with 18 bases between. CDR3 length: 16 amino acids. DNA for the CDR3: TGTGCCAGCAGCTTTGGGGTCGGGGGGACCTTCACTGAAGCTTTCTTT. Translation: CASSFGVGGTFTEAFF.

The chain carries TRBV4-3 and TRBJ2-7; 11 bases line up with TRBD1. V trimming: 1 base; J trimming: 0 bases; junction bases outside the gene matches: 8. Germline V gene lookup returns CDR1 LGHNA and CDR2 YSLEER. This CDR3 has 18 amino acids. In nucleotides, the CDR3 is TGCGCCAGCAGCCAAGGGACAGGGGGCAAGGCTCTCTCCTACGAGCAGTACTTC. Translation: CASSQGTGGKALSYEQYF.

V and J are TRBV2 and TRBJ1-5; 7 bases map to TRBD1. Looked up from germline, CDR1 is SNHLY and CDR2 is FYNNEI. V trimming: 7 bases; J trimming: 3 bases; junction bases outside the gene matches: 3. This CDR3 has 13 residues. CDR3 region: CASKGQYNQPQHF. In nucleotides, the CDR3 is TGTGCCAGCAAGGGACAGTACAATCAGCCCCAGCATTTT.

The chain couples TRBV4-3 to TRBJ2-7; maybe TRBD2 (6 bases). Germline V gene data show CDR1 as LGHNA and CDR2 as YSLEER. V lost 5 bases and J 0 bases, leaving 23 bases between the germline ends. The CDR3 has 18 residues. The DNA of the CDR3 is TGCGCCAGCAGCACTCAGCTCCCTTCTAGCGTGAGCTCCTACGAGCAGTACTTC. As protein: CASSTQLPSSVSSYEQYF.

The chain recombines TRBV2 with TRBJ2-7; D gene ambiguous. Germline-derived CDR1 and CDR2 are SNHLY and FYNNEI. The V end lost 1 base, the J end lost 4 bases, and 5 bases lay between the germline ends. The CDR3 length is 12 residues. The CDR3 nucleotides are TGTGCCAGCAGTGAAGGAGAGTACGAGCAGTACTTC. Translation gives CASSEGEYEQYF.

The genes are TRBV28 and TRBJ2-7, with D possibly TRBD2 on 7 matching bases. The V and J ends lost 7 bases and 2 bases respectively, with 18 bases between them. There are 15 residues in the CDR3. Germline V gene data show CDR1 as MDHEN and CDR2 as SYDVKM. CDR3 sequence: CASTILGGGPYEQYF. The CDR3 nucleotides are TGTGCCAGCACGATACTAGGGGGGGGGCCCTACGAGCAGTACTTC. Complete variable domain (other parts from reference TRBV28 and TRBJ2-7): DVKVTQSSRYLVKRTGEKVFLECVQDMDHENMFWYRQDPGLGLRLIYFSYDVKMKEKGDIPEGYSVSREKKERFSLILESASTNQTSMYLCASTILGGGPYEQYFGPGTRLTVT.

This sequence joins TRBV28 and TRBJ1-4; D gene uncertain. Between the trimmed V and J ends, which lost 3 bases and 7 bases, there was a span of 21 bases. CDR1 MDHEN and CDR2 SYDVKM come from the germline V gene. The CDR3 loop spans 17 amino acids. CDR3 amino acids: CASSFSPGGGFGEKLFF. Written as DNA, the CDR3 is TGTGCCAGCAGTTTCAGCCCGGGAGGAGGGTTTGGTGAAAAACTGTTTTTT. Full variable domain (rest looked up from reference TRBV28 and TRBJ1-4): DVKVTQSSRYLVKRTGEKVFLECVQDMDHENMFWYRQDPGLGLRLIYFSYDVKMKEKGDIPEGYSVSREKKERFSLILESASTNQTSMYLCASSFSPGGGFGEKLFFGSGTQLSVL.

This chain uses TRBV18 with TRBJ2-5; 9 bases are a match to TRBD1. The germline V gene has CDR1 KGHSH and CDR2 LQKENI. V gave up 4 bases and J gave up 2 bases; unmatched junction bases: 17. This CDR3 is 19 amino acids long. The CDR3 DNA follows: TGTGCCAGCTCACTATTTACAGGGGGCCCCACATTACCTCAAGAGACCCAGTACTTC. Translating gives CASSLFTGGPTLPQETQYF.

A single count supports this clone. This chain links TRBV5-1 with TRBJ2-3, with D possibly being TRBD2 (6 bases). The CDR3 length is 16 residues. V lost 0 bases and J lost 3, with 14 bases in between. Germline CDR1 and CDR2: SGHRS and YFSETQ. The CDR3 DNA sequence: TGCGCCAGCAGCTTGGAACCGGGAGTGGGGACAGATACGCAGTATTTT. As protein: CASSLEPGVGTDTQYF. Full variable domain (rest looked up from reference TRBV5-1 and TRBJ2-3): KAGVTQTPRYLIKTRGQQVTLSCSPISGHRSVSWYQQTPGQGLQFLFEYFSETQRNKGNFPGRFSGRQFSNSRSEMNVSTLELGDSALYLCASSLEPGVGTDTQYFGPGTRLTVL.

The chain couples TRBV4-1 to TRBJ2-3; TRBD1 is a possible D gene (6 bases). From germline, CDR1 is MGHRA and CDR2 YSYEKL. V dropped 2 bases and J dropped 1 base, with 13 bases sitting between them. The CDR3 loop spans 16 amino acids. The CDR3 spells CASSQRRQGRTDTQYF. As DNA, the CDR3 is TGCGCCAGCAGCCAACGTCGGCAGGGGCGCACAGATACGCAGTATTTT.

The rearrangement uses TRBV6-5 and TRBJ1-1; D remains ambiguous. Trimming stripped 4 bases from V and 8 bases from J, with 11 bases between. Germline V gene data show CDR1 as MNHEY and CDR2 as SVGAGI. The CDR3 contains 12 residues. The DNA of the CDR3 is TGTGCCAGCAGTTGGCGGCAGCTAGAAGCTTTCTTT. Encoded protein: CASSWRQLEAFF.

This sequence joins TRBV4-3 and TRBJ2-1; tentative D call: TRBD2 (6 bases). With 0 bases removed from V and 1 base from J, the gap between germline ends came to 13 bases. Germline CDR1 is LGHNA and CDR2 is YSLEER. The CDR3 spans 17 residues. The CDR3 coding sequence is TGCGCCAGCAGCCAAGAAGTTGGGGACTGGTCCTACAATGAGCAGTTCTTC. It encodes CASSQEVGDWSYNEQFF.

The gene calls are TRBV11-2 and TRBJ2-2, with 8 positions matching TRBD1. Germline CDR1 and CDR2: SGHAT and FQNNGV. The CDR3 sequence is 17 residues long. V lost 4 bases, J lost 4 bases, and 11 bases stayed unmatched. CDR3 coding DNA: TGTGCCAGCAGCTCCCGCCGGGACAGGACGCTCACCGGGGAGCTGTTTTTT. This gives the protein CASSSRRDRTLTGELFF. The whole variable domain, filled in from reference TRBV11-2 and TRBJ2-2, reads EAGVAQSPRYKIIEKRQSVAFWCNPISGHATLYWYQQILGQGPKLLIQFQNNGVVDDSQLPKDRFSAERLKGVDSTLKIQPAKLEDSAVYLCASSSRRDRTLTGELFFGEGSRLTVL.

The CDR3 nucleotides are TGTGCCACCAGTGCTAGCGGGAGTATCAATGAGCAGTTCTTC. Its protein product is CATSASGSINEQFF. This chain connects TRBV24-1 to TRBJ2-1, with 10 nucleotides matching TRBD2. The CDR3 covers 14 residues. Germline V gene lookup returns CDR1 KGHDR and CDR2 SFDVKD. V trimming: 5 bases; J trimming: 6 bases; junction bases outside the gene matches: 3.

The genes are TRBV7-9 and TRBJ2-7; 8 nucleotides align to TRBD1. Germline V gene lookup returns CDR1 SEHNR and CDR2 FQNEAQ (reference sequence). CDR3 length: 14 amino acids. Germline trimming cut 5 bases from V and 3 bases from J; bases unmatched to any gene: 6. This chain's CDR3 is CASSTRDRYYEQYF. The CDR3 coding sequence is TGTGCCAGCAGCACCCGGGACAGGTACTACGAGCAGTACTTC.

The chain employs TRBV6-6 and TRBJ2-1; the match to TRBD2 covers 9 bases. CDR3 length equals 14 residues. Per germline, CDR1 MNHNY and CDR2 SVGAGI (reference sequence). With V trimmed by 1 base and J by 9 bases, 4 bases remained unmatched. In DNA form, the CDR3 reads TGTGCCAGCAGTTACTTGGGACTAGCTGCTGAGCAGTTCTTC. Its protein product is CASSYLGLAAEQFF.

The CDR3 is CASSLGTGVYGYTF. CDR3 DNA sequence: TGTGCCAGCAGCCTGGGCACAGGGGTATATGGCTACACCTTC. The chain combines TRBV5-6 with TRBJ1-2; 7 bases match TRBD1. This CDR3 is built from 14 residues. Germline CDR1 and CDR2: SGHDT and YYEEEE. Unmatched junction bases numbered 8, after V lost 4 bases and J lost 5 bases.